Sequencing of this T cell receptor (beta chain) was carried out in a study of multiple sclerosis patients with progressive multifocal leukoencephalopathy. Study-wide points: Findings may reflect JC virus infection or just general immunocompromise. Lower normalized Shannon entropy suggested reduced TRB diversity in most PML patients.

Trimming took 6 bases from V and 5 from J; bases not matched to a gene: 9. This CDR3 comprises 14 residues. Germline V CDR1 and CDR2: MNHEY, SMNVEV (reference sequence). Method: immunoSEQ multiplex PCR; TCRdb's copy keeps in-frame clones and lacks some. The sample lists some 31,000 clones, roughly 90% occurring once. Time point here: around six months of natalizumab therapy. Prior interferon beta treatment was universal, and the PML patients were all female. As concerns this clone: Antigen: not known.

This clonotype originated in a human donor with multiple sclerosis. The chain couples TRBV27 to TRBJ1-2; the match to TRBD1 covers 7 bases. Sequencing used PBMCs, obtained from a patient treated with natalizumab. The CDR3 reads CASRGTALVYGYTF. The CDR3 bases are TGTGCCAGCAGGGGGACAGCGCTCGTGTATGGCTACACCTTC.